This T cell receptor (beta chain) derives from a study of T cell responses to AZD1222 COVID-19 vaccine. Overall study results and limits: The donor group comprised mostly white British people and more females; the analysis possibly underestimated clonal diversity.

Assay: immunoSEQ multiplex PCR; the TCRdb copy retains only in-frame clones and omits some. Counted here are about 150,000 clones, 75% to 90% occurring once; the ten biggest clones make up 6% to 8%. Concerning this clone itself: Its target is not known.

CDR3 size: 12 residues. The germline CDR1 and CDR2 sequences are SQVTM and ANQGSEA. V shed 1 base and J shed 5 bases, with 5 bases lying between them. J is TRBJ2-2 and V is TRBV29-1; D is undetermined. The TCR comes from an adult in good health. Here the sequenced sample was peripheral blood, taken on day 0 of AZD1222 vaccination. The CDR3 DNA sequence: TGCAGCGTTGAAGGCAGAACCGGGGAGCTGTTTTTT. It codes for CSVEGRTGELFF.